The 17 T cell receptor beta chains reported below all come from one sample, sequenced in a study of regulatory T cells in long-lasting Graves disease. CDR3 regions were amplified by Arm-PCR using iRepertoire HTBI primers to build TCR beta libraries. TCRdb re-derived calls from the multiplex PCR reads in MiXCR, one entry per CDR3 protein. The sample comprises 400,000 to 500,000 distinct CDR3 sequences, about 15% of which are singletons, and 16% rests with the top ten. The sample's time point: newly diagnosed GD, antithyroid drugs for less than 3 months. The TCR library was made from RNA extracted from PBMCs. These data were likewise used in another study, on T cells in Graves' hyperthyroidism and ophthalmopathy.

The sequenced sample was peripheral blood mononuclear cells (PBMCs), obtained at new diagnosis, from a patient treated with antithyroid drugs. Receptors originate from a young woman with Graves disease.

This clonotype was counted many times. The chain links TRBV5-1 to TRBJ2-7; TRBD2 matches at 12 bases. Germline V CDR1 and CDR2: SGHRS, YFSETQ. The CDR3 has 15 residues. Trimming at V came to 7 bases and at J to 2 bases, leaving 7 bases not matched to a gene. The DNA of the CDR3 is TGCGCCAGCCGCGGACTAGCGGGGAGCGCCTACGAGCAGTACTTC. It is translated as CASRGLAGSAYEQYF.

This clonotype was detected only a few times. The rearrangement links TRBV19 to TRBJ1-2; 7 positions agree with TRBD1. The junction had 16 bases not matched to a gene; V was cut back by 7 bases and J by 8 bases. This CDR3 has 15 residues. Germline V gives CDR1 LNHDA, CDR2 SQIVND (reference sequence). CDR3 in DNA: TGTGCCAGTACCCCAAGGGGAGGGGGCGCATTCGGCTACACCTTC. It translates to CASTPRGGGAFGYTF.

In its sample, this clonotype was seen a few times. This chain uses TRBV4-1 with TRBJ1-5, with 10 bases matching TRBD1. This CDR3 region has 18 residues. V trimming: 3 bases; J trimming: 2 bases; junction bases outside the gene matches: 10. Germline V gene sequence: CDR1 MGHRA, CDR2 YSYEKL. CDR3 bases: TGCGCCAGCAGCCAGCAGGACAGGGGGTTGCTGGGCAATCAGCCCCAGCATTTT. As protein: CASSQQDRGLLGNQPQHF.

This clonotype has a count of ten or more. The rearrangement links TRBV20-1 to TRBJ2-1; D possibly corresponds to TRBD1 (5 bases). The CDR3 covers 13 residues. Germline values: CDR1 DFQATT, CDR2 SNEGSKA (reference sequence). Trimming removed 6 bases at V and 6 bases at J, with 15 bases between. The CDR3 coding sequence is TGCAGTGCCCCCGTGGCAGGGCTCAATGAGCAGTTCTTC. Protein sequence: CSAPVAGLNEQFF.

This clonotype was seen repeatedly, ten times or more. The chain has TRBV5-1 and TRBJ2-1; 7 nucleotides align to TRBD2. Germline CDR1 is SGHRS and CDR2 is YFSETQ. V trimming: 3 bases; J trimming: 8 bases; junction bases outside the gene matches: 8. CDR3 length: 14 amino acids. This chain's CDR3 is CASSSGGGPYEQFF. The CDR3, as DNA: TGCGCCAGCAGCTCGGGGGGAGGGCCCTATGAGCAGTTCTTC. Full variable domain (outside the CDR3, taken from reference TRBV5-1 and TRBJ2-1): KAGVTQTPRYLIKTRGQQVTLSCSPISGHRSVSWYQQTPGQGLQFLFEYFSETQRNKGNFPGRFSGRQFSNSRSEMNVSTLELGDSALYLCASSSGGGPYEQFFGPGTRLTVL.

This clonotype was counted many times. The rearrangement joins TRBV28 to TRBJ2-7; maybe TRBD1 (6 bases). The germline V and J ends were trimmed by 8 bases and 7 bases, with 18 bases remaining between them. This CDR3 has 13 residues. Germline loops: CDR1 MDHEN, CDR2 SYDVKM. This CDR3 reads CASGSLGAREQYF. In DNA form, the CDR3 reads TGTGCCAGCGGGTCTCTGGGGGCGAGGGAGCAGTACTTC.

There are many counts of this clonotype. V gene TRBV30 combines with J gene TRBJ1-4; D remains unclear. Germline-derived CDR1 and CDR2 are GTSNPN and SVGIG (reference sequence). V was cut by 1 base and J by 8 bases, with 11 bases left in between. The CDR3 extends over 13 amino acids. CDR3 bases: TGTGCCTGGAGTGGAGGTACAGCCGAAAAACTGTTTTTT. The encoded protein is CAWSGGTAEKLFF.

This clonotype has at least ten counts. The chain has TRBV24-1 and TRBJ2-1, with 12 bases matching TRBD2. The CDR3 is 20 residues long. From germline, CDR1 is KGHDR and CDR2 SFDVKD. With V trimmed by 7 bases and J by 0 bases, 15 bases remained unmatched. The CDR3 protein is CATSKRTSGAGKRSYNEQFF. The CDR3 nucleotides read TGTGCCACCAGCAAACGGACTAGCGGGGCAGGCAAACGCTCCTACAATGAGCAGTTCTTC.

This clonotype was counted many times. This chain uses TRBV12-3 or TRBV12-4 with TRBJ2-1, with TRBD2 matching over 8 bases. V trimming: 7 bases; J trimming: 9 bases; junction bases outside the gene matches: 8. There are 13 residues in the CDR3. The CDR3 DNA reads as TGTGCCAGCATGAAGCGGGAGTATAGTGAGCAGTTCTTC. Translating it yields CASMKREYSEQFF.

This clonotype was seen more than once but under ten times. The rearrangement joins TRBV25-1 to TRBJ2-3, with no clear D. Germline V gene lookup returns CDR1 MGHDK and CDR2 SYGVNS. Trimming took off 4 bases at V and 6 bases at J, with 11 bases between the two ends. The CDR3 extends over 13 amino acids. The CDR3 here is CASSGGLDDTQYF. For the CDR3, the DNA is TGTGCCAGCAGTGGGGGTTTAGACGATACGCAGTATTTT.

This clonotype was recorded at least ten times. The V and J genes are TRBV14 and TRBJ2-7, with 8 bases lining up with TRBD1. Germline lookup yields CDR1 SGHDN and CDR2 FVKESK. The CDR3 has 15 amino acids. V lost 6 bases, J lost 5 bases, and 12 bases stayed unmatched. The CDR3 sequence is CASSLYPGQVDEQYF. The CDR3 region has the DNA TGTGCCAGCAGTCTGTATCCGGGACAGGTTGACGAGCAGTACTTC.

This clonotype showed up just a few times. J is TRBJ2-1 and V is TRBV28, with 7 bases fitting TRBD2. Per germline, CDR1 MDHEN and CDR2 SYDVKM. The CDR3 consists of 16 residues. V lost 8 bases and J lost 2; bases outside the gene matches: 12. The CDR3: CASRPLGGRAYNEQFF. CDR3 bases: TGTGCCAGCCGGCCTTTGGGAGGGAGAGCCTACAATGAGCAGTTCTTC.

This clonotype was observed many times. The genes are TRBV5-4 and TRBJ2-1; tentatively, D is TRBD1 (6 bases). The CDR3 is made up of 12 amino acids. Germline V CDR1 and CDR2: SGHNT, YYREEE (reference sequence). Deletions cut 2 bases from V and 6 bases from J, with 6 bases between. The CDR3 DNA sequence: TGTGCCAGCAGCTTACAGGGCAATGAGCAGTTCTTC. It codes for CASSLQGNEQFF.

The rearrangement joins TRBV24-1 to TRBJ2-5, with TRBD2 matching over 10 bases. Germline V gene sequence: CDR1 KGHDR, CDR2 SFDVKD. The ends lost 4 bases at V and 2 bases at J; junction bases unmatched: 3. This CDR3 is built from 15 residues. CDR3: CATSEWTSGQETQYF. The CDR3 DNA reads as TGTGCCACCAGTGAGTGGACTAGCGGACAAGAGACCCAGTACTTC.

Ten or more counts support this clonotype. The chain recombines TRBV7-9 with TRBJ2-3; D gene unclear. In germline, CDR1 is SEHNR, CDR2 FQNEAQ (reference sequence). The V end was cut by 6 bases, the J end by 6 bases, with 7 bases between. The CDR3 runs 11 residues. CDR3 amino acids: CASSFPDTQYF. CDR3 in DNA: TGTGCCAGCAGTTTTCCGGATACGCAGTATTTT.

CDR3 region: CASSWSKGSETQYF. CDR3 nucleotide sequence: TGTGCCAGCAGTTGGTCGAAGGGATCAGAGACCCAGTACTTC. J is TRBJ2-1 and V is TRBV13, with D hard to call. The better agreement between TRBJ2-5 and the DNA end casts doubt on the J call. This CDR3 is 14 amino acids long. Germline assignment: CDR1 PRHDT and CDR2 FYEKMQ (reference sequence).

This clonotype was recorded many times. This chain links TRBV3-1 with TRBJ2-2; D is undetermined. The CDR3 runs 18 residues. The germline V gene encodes CDR1 LGHDT and CDR2 YNNKEL (reference sequence). V lost 1 base and J lost 0, with 15 bases in between. The CDR3 here is CASSQGPPFGTNTGELFF. The CDR3 DNA reads as TGTGCCAGCAGCCAAGGCCCACCGTTCGGCACGAACACCGGGGAGCTGTTTTTT. Full variable domain (missing parts from reference TRBV3-1 and TRBJ2-2): DTAVSQTPKYLVTQMGNDKSIKCEQNLGHDTMYWYKQDSKKFLKIMFSYNNKELIINETVPNRFSPKSPDKAHLNLHINSLELGDSAVYFCASSQGPPFGTNTGELFFGEGSRLTVL.